The 4 T cell receptor beta chains below were found in one sample sequenced in a study of T cell changes during pregnancy in multiple sclerosis. Repertoires were generated with immunoSEQ multiplex PCR, while TCRdb's copy carries only in-frame clones and drops some. The top ten hold 0.95% to 1.5% of the sample, which has more than 45,000 clones, around 90% seen once. Material: CD4+ T cells from peripheral blood mononuclear cells, obtained in the second trimester of pregnancy. Receptors were obtained from a female donor with multiple sclerosis, enrolled in a pregnancy study.

CDR3 nucleotides: TGTGCCAGCAGTTCGGGACAGGGGGGGACTGAAGCTTTCTTT. Amino acids: CASSSGQGGTEAFF. V usage is TRBV28 and J usage is TRBJ1-1, with 11 bases lining up with TRBD1. Germline V CDR1 and CDR2: MDHEN, SYDVKM. The trim removed 4 bases at V and 5 bases at J, leaving 3 bases unmatched. This CDR3 has 14 amino acids.

This clone was seen a single time. The chain couples TRBV10-3 to TRBJ2-1; TRBD2 aligns across 12 bases. The length of the CDR3 is 18 residues. Germline V CDR1 and CDR2: ENHRY, SYGVKD. Trimming cost V 5 bases and J 1 base; bases outside gene matches: 9. CDR3 DNA sequence: TGTGCCATCAGTTCACCTAGCGGGAGGGCCTCGTCCTACAATGAGCAGTTCTTC. It is translated as CAISSPSGRASSYNEQFF.

This clone was picked up a small number of times. The CDR3 spells CASSLMASGANVLTF. In DNA form, the CDR3 reads TGTGCCAGCAGCTTAATGGCTTCTGGGGCCAACGTCCTGACTTTC. The J gene is TRBJ2-6, the V gene TRBV7-9; D call uncertain. This CDR3 has 15 residues. Trimming stripped 2 bases from V and 1 base from J, with 6 bases between. Germline CDR1 SEHNR, CDR2 FQNEAQ (reference sequence).

This clone has just a few counts. The V and J genes are TRBV7-3 and TRBJ2-2, with 10 nucleotides matching TRBD2. CDR3 length equals 14 residues. Germline CDR1 is SGHTA and CDR2 is FQGTGA. The V and J ends lost 6 bases and 6 bases, in that order; junction bases with no gene match: 4. For the CDR3, the DNA is TGTGCCAGCAGTCCCGGACTAGCGGCCGGGGAGCTGTTTTTT. Its protein is CASSPGLAAGELFF.